Sequencing of this T cell receptor (beta chain) was carried out in a study of blood T cell repertoires in COVID-19. For the study at large: The study drew acute and convalescent COVID-19 samples from the United States, Italy and Spain. T cells, B-cell-depleted T cells, or PBMCs supplied cDNA or gDNA.

In the original processing: Estimation of nucleated cell counts relied on the amplification of reference gene primers. Here immunoSEQ multiplex PCR was the method, and the copy in TCRdb shows in-frame clones only, minus some. That table is the source of V, J and clone size, and D and trimming were worked out from the DNA. The table shows 190,000 or so clones, with more than 75% occurring only once. This CDR3 is 14 amino acids long. After removal of 5 bases from V and 0 bases from J, the junction contained 3 bases not matched to a gene. Per germline, CDR1 SGHVS and CDR2 FQNEAQ. Sequencing was carried out using peripheral blood. The genes are TRBV7-8 and TRBJ1-1; 7 bases are a match to TRBD1. The receptor was isolated from a woman in her late teens or twenties who had recovered from COVID-19. CDR3 bases: TGTGCCAGCAGCGAGGACAGGATGAACACTGAAGCTTTCTTT. Its protein product is CASSEDRMNTEAFF.